What follows are 21 T cell receptor beta chains derived from one specimen sequenced in a study of control samples from healthy donors and cancer patients. TCRdb's copy holds only in-frame clones and misses some; the assay was immunoSEQ multiplex PCR. The data contain about 120,000 clones, around 90% of them singletons. Sequencing was done on a sample of blood. These receptors all come from a woman in her 70s in good health.

The CDR3 DNA sequence: TGTGCCAGTAGTACCGTACAGGGCGCGGAGACCCAGTACTTC. Its protein product is CASSTVQGAETQYF. This rearrangement joins TRBV19 to TRBJ2-5, with D maybe TRBD1 (6 bases). This CDR3 is built from 14 residues. V gave up 4 bases and J gave up 5 bases, with 14 bases separating them. CDR1 is LNHDA, CDR2 SQIVND, per germline (reference sequence).

The chain employs TRBV29-1 and TRBJ1-1; D remains ambiguous. The CDR3 totals 9 residues. Per germline, CDR1 SQVTM and CDR2 ANQGSEA. Trimming took off 1 base at V and 7 bases at J, with 1 base between the two ends. The CDR3: CSVEVEAFF. The DNA for the CDR3 is TGCAGCGTTGAAGTTGAAGCTTTCTTT.

The chain employs TRBV21-1 and TRBJ1-1; no DNA check was done on the table's D call, TRBD1. TRBV21-1 is termed a pseudogene. The CDR3 loop spans 14 amino acids. As DNA, the CDR3 is TGTGCCAGCAGCAGGGACAGGGAGGACACTGAAGCTTTCTTT. This sequence encodes CASSRDREDTEAFF.

The chain joins TRBV2 to TRBJ1-1; D is possibly TRBD1 (6 bases). Germline-derived CDR1 and CDR2 are SNHLY and FYNNEI. The CDR3 runs to 14 residues. V dropped 4 bases and J dropped 5 bases, with 14 bases sitting between them. This CDR3 reads CASSGRGRGTEAFF. CDR3 DNA sequence: TGTGCCAGCAGTGGCAGGGGCAGAGGGACTGAAGCTTTCTTT.

The genes are TRBV6-1 and TRBJ2-2; TRBD2 agrees at 11 bases. The CDR3 loop spans 15 amino acids. CDR1 is MNHNS and CDR2 is SASEGT in the germline V gene. After removal of 3 bases from V and 5 bases from J, the junction contained 2 bases not matched to a gene. The CDR3 sequence: CASSEASGGTGELFF. The CDR3 DNA is TGTGCCAGCAGTGAGGCTAGCGGGGGGACCGGGGAGCTGTTTTTT.

V usage is TRBV9 and J usage is TRBJ2-2; D is perhaps TRBD1 (6 bases). The V end was cut by 1 base, the J end by 4 bases, with 17 bases between. Germline CDR1 SGDLS, CDR2 YYNGEE. This CDR3 region has 17 residues. The CDR3 sequence is CASSVRRGEGSTGELFF. DNA of the CDR3: TGTGCCAGCAGCGTACGCAGGGGCGAAGGATCCACCGGGGAGCTGTTTTTT.

The CDR3 loop is CASSYRDIYKYGYTF. The CDR3 coding sequence is TGTGCCAGCAGTTACCGGGACATCTACAAGTATGGCTACACCTTC. This rearrangement joins TRBV6-5 to TRBJ1-2; weak D call: TRBD1 (6 bases). Germline loops: CDR1 MNHEY, CDR2 SVGAGI. V dropped 2 bases and J dropped 5 bases, with 15 bases sitting between them. The CDR3 length is 15 residues.

The chain carries TRBV6-6 and TRBJ1-1; no clear D. V was trimmed by 0 bases and J by 6 bases, leaving 14 bases between them. CDR1 MNHNY and CDR2 SVGAGI come from the germline V gene (reference sequence). The CDR3 runs to 15 residues. The CDR3: CASSYSTGEMAEAFF. The CDR3 bases are TGTGCCAGCAGTTACTCGACCGGGGAGATGGCTGAAGCTTTCTTT.

V and J are TRBV18 and TRBJ2-7; 10 bases map to TRBD2. V lost 4 bases, J lost 2 bases, and 8 bases stayed unmatched. There are 16 residues in the CDR3. Germline CDR1 reads KGHSH; CDR2 reads LQKENI. The CDR3: CASSLYTSGEPYEQYF. CDR3 DNA sequence: TGTGCCAGCTCACTGTATACTAGCGGGGAACCCTACGAGCAGTACTTC.

This clone was found a few times. The CDR3 spells CASSSAGREYNEQFF. CDR3 coding DNA: TGTGCCAGCAGCTCCGCGGGGCGGGAATACAATGAGCAGTTCTTC. The V call is TRBV7-3, the J call TRBJ2-1; possible D gene TRBD2, 6 bases. This CDR3 comprises 15 residues. V lost 4 bases and J 4 bases, leaving 14 bases between the germline ends. Germline V lookup: CDR1 SGHTA, CDR2 FQGTGA.

This chain uses TRBV6-5 with TRBJ2-3; perhaps TRBD1 as D (5 bases). Trimming pared 8 bases from V and 1 base from J, leaving 7 bases between. This CDR3 has 12 amino acids. Germline V lookup: CDR1 MNHEY, CDR2 SVGAGI. Here the CDR3 reads CASSRGTDTQYF. The CDR3 bases are TGTGCCAGCTCCAGGGGCACAGATACGCAGTATTTT.

The V gene is TRBV2, the J gene TRBJ1-1; D uncertain. Germline V gene data show CDR1 as SNHLY and CDR2 as FYNNEI. The V end was cut by 4 bases, the J end by 7 bases, with 7 bases between. The length of the CDR3 is 11 residues. Written as DNA, the CDR3 is TGTGCCAGCAGTGGGTTGGTTGAAGCTTTCTTT. Translating it yields CASSGLVEAFF.

This clone was counted between two and nine times. The V gene is TRBV2, the J gene TRBJ1-5; D remains unclear. The length of the CDR3 is 14 residues. The germline V and J ends were trimmed by 5 bases and 2 bases, with 10 bases remaining between them. The V gene's germline CDR1 is SNHLY and CDR2 FYNNEI. CDR3 DNA: TGTGCCAGCAGTCAATCGTCCGGCAATCAGCCCCAGCATTTT. It encodes CASSQSSGNQPQHF.

This clone was counted a single time. This chain joins TRBV5-4 and TRBJ1-5; D remains ambiguous. The V gene's germline CDR1 is SGHNT and CDR2 YYREEE (reference sequence). The ends were cut back, 2 bases at V and 4 bases at J, with 7 bases in the middle. The CDR3 consists of 13 residues. The CDR3 loop is CASSLSGNQPQHF. CDR3 in DNA: TGTGCCAGCAGCTTATCGGGGAATCAGCCCCAGCATTTT. The entire variable domain, with the rest obtained from reference TRBV5-4 and TRBJ1-5, is as follows: ETGVTQSPTHLIKTRGQQVTLRCSSQSGHNTVSWYQQALGQGPQFIFQYYREEENGRGNFPPRFSGLQFPNYSSELNVNALELDDSALYLCASSLSGNQPQHFGDGTRLSIL.

The V gene is TRBV29-1, the J gene TRBJ1-5; no firm D call. The CDR3 sequence is 12 residues long. Germline V gene data show CDR1 as SQVTM and CDR2 as ANQGSEA. With 6 bases removed from V and 0 bases from J, the gap between germline ends came to 6 bases. CDR3 coding DNA: TGCAGCGTCCAAAATAGCAATCAGCCCCAGCATTTT. This gives the protein CSVQNSNQPQHF. Using reference TRBV29-1 and TRBJ1-5 for the parts outside the CDR3, the full variable domain is SAVISQKPSRDICQRGTSLTIQCQVDSQVTMMFWYRQQPGQSLTLIATANQGSEATYESGFVIDKFPISRPNLTFSTLTVSNMSPEDSSIYLCSVQNSNQPQHFGDGTRLSIL.

The rearrangement joins TRBV4-2 to TRBJ1-2, with TRBD1 as a possible D gene (5 bases). The CDR3 is 13 residues long. Trimming shortened V by 1 base and J by 8 bases, and 11 bases separated the two germline ends. Germline values: CDR1 LGHNA, CDR2 YNFKEQ. The CDR3 coding sequence is TGTGCCAGCAGCCAAGGGGACGGCCTGGGCTACACCTTC. This codes for CASSQGDGLGYTF.

The chain couples TRBV3-1 (or the pseudogene TRBV3-2) to TRBJ2-1; 13 nucleotides agree with TRBD2. The CDR3 is 15 residues long. J lost 9 bases, V lost 4 bases, and 6 bases had no gene match. CDR1 is LGHDT and CDR2 is YNNKEL in the germline V gene (reference sequence). The CDR3 coding sequence is TGTGCCAGCAGCCCTACTAGCGGGGGGGGCAGTGAGCAGTTCTTC. It encodes CASSPTSGGGSEQFF.

This chain joins TRBV25-1 and TRBJ2-7, with D possibly being TRBD1 or TRBD2 (5 bases each). The CDR3 contains 15 residues. Germline loops: CDR1 MGHDK, CDR2 SYGVNS. V gave up 5 bases and J gave up 5 bases, with 19 bases separating them. CDR3 in amino acids: CASSPPGQRGNEQYF. The CDR3 DNA reads as TGTGCCAGCAGTCCTCCGGGGCAACGGGGAAACGAGCAGTACTTC.

The genes are TRBV6-5 and TRBJ1-1; 9 bases map to TRBD1. Germline values: CDR1 MNHEY, CDR2 SVGAGI. Germline trimming cut 6 bases from V and 4 bases from J; bases unmatched to any gene: 6. The length of the CDR3 is 14 residues. CDR3 DNA: TGTGCCAGCAGGCAGGGACAGGGAAGCACTGAAGCTTTCTTT. Amino acids: CASRQGQGSTEAFF.

The V and J genes are TRBV24-1 and TRBJ2-3; D is uncertain. The germline CDR1 and CDR2 sequences are KGHDR and SFDVKD. Trimming took 9 bases from V and 5 from J, leaving 14 bases between them. CDR3 length equals 13 residues. The CDR3 sequence: CATSLGVRDTQYF. For the CDR3, the DNA is TGTGCCACCTCTCTGGGCGTTCGAGATACGCAGTATTTT.

CDR3 DNA: TGTGCCAGCAGCCCCCTACTCGGAGGGCCTAAAGAGGTCCACTTT. This sequence encodes CASSPLLGGPKEVHF. The V call is TRBV7-9, the J call TRBJ1-6, with unresolved D. The CDR3 spans 15 residues. Trimming took off 5 bases at V and 17 bases at J, with 25 bases between the two ends. In germline, CDR1 is SEHNR, CDR2 FQNEAQ (reference sequence).